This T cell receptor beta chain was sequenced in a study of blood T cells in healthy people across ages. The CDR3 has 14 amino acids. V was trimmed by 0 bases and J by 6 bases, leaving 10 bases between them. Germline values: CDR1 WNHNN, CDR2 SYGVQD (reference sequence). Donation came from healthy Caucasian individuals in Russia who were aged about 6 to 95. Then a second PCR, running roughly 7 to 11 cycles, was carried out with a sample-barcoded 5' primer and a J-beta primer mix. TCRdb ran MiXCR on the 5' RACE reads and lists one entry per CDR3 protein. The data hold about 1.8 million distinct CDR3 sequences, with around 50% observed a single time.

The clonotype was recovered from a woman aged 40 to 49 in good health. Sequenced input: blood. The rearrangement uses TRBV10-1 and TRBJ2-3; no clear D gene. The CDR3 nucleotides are TGCGCCAGCAGTGAGTCGCCCGTTTCGGATACGCAGTATTTT. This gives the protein CASSESPVSDTQYF.